A selection of T cell receptor beta chains follows, all from one sample in a study of beta chain features in type 1 diabetes. Profiling relied on immunoSEQ multiplex PCR, and the TCRdb table lists in-frame clones only, not all of them. Of about 240,000 clones listed, about 26% were seen once; the top ten hold 3.5% to 4%. The sequencing input was central memory CD4+ T cells from blood. The receptors stem from a man aged 30 to 45 in good health. Both conserved end residues are part of each CDR3. The order of the fields is clone size, V gene, J gene, CDR3 length, D gene, CDR3 protein, CDR3 DNA. D genes are given only for firm matches. Clone size appears in some rows only: once, few, many, or a class for an expanded clone.

-	TRBV6-5	TRBJ2-3	14	-	CASSYRTRTDTQYF	TGTGCCAGCAGTTACCGGACGCGCACAGATACGCAGTATTTT
-	TRBV7-9	TRBJ2-1	14	-	CASSLGSAPNEQFF	TGTGCCAGCAGCTTAGGAAGCGCGCCCAATGAGCAGTTCTTC
-	TRBV18	TRBJ2-7	13	-	CASSPQSEDEQYF	TGTGCCAGCTCACCACAATCAGAAGACGAGCAGTACTTC
few	TRBV5-8	TRBJ1-2	15	-	CASSSGQLGGYGYTF	TGTGCCAGCAGCTCCGGACAGCTCGGTGGATATGGCTACACCTTC
-	TRBV10-3	TRBJ2-1	12	-	CAIRRESYEQFF	TGTGCCATCAGGAGGGAGAGCTATGAGCAGTTCTTC
-	TRBV30	TRBJ1-5	15	TRBD1	CACGRKTGANQPQHF	TGTGCCTGTGGAAGAAAAACAGGGGCCAATCAGCCCCAGCATTTT
-	TRBV18	TRBJ1-1	13	-	CASSPLITTEAFF	TGTGCCAGCTCACCACTCATAACCACTGAAGCTTTCTTT
-	TRBV4-1	TRBJ2-5	15	-	CASSQDAGQQETQYF	TGCGCCAGCAGCCAAGATGCGGGACAGCAAGAGACCCAGTACTTC
few	TRBV30	TRBJ2-7	14	TRBD1	CACFGQENPLEQYF	TGTGCCTGTTTCGGACAGGAAAACCCCCTCGAGCAGTACTTC
few	TRBV5-1	TRBJ2-5	15	TRBD1	CASSRDRAYGETQYF	TGCGCCAGCAGCCGCGACAGGGCGTACGGAGAGACCCAGTACTTC
few	TRBV6-6	TRBJ2-7	12	TRBD1	CASSRTGLEQYF	TGTGCCAGCAGTCGGACAGGACTGGAGCAGTACTTC
once	TRBV15	TRBJ1-2	14	-	CATSRGTGTGGYTF	TGTGCCACCAGCAGAGGAACAGGAACGGGCGGCTACACCTTC
few	TRBV5-6	TRBJ2-5	13	-	CASSLDAEETQYF	TGTGCCAGCAGCTTGGATGCGGAAGAGACCCAGTACTTC